These 9 T cell receptor beta chains were all obtained from the same sample, sequenced in a study of T cell responses to AZD1222 COVID-19 vaccine. Data came from immunoSEQ multiplex PCR; TCRdb stores just in-frame clones and leaves some out. The sample has 100,000 to 150,000 clones, 90% seen once. Sequencing was performed on peripheral blood, taken on day 0 of MenACWY control vaccination. All receptors derive from an adult in good health.

The chain links TRBV12-3 or TRBV12-4 to TRBJ1-1, with TRBD1 identical over 9 bases. The J segment lost 12 bases and the V segment lost 5 bases, leaving 7 bases of the junction unmatched. The CDR3 runs to 12 residues. The CDR3 region is CASSTGQGFSFF. CDR3 in DNA: TGTGCCAGCAGTACAGGACAGGGGTTTTCTTTCTTT.

V gene TRBV5-4 combines with J gene TRBJ2-7, with D perhaps matching TRBD1 (6 bases). The CDR3 length is 14 residues. The V gene lost 7 bases and the J gene lost 5 bases, with 19 bases spanning the gap. Germline-derived CDR1 and CDR2 are SGHNT and YYREEE (reference sequence). The chain's CDR3 is CASEQQGIYNEQYF. In nucleotides, the CDR3 is TGTGCCAGCGAACAACAGGGTATTTACAACGAGCAGTACTTC. The whole variable domain, filled in from reference TRBV5-4 and TRBJ2-7, reads ETGVTQSPTHLIKTRGQQVTLRCSSQSGHNTVSWYQQALGQGPQFIFQYYREEENGRGNFPPRFSGLQFPNYSSELNVNALELDDSALYLCASEQQGIYNEQYFGPGTRLTVT.

The chain has TRBV28 and TRBJ2-7; D remains ambiguous. This CDR3 has 13 residues. The V end lost 3 bases, the J end lost 0 bases, and 6 bases lay between the germline ends. CDR1 and CDR2 from the germline V gene are MDHEN and SYDVKM. CDR3 protein: CASSLLISYEQYF. DNA for the CDR3: TGTGCCAGCAGTTTGCTGATCTCCTACGAGCAGTACTTC.

Concerning this clone: Different DNA sequences within this sample yield the same CDR3. The chain couples TRBV5-1 to TRBJ2-7; the D is unclear. V was cut by 0 bases and J by 4 bases, with 8 bases left in between. This CDR3 has 13 amino acids. Germline-derived CDR1 and CDR2 are SGHRS and YFSETQ. CDR3 coding DNA: TGCGCCAGCAGCTTGGGAGTGGGGTACGAGCAGTACGTC. This gives the protein CASSLGVGYEQYV.

V usage is TRBV7-6 and J usage is TRBJ2-5, with D perhaps TRBD1 (6 bases). Deletions cut 5 bases from V and 0 bases from J, with 13 bases between. CDR1 SGHVS and CDR2 FNYEAQ come from the germline V gene. The CDR3 extends over 15 amino acids. The CDR3 DNA sequence: TGTGCCAGCAGCAGTATAAGGGACAACCAAGAGACCCAGTACTTC. Encoded protein: CASSSIRDNQETQYF.

The genes are TRBV19 and TRBJ1-1; D is unclear. CDR3 length: 13 residues. CDR1 is LNHDA, CDR2 SQIVND, per germline (reference sequence). V was shortened by 6 bases and J by 0 bases, with 8 bases between the two germline ends. The CDR3 sequence: CASSGGLNTEAFF. The CDR3, as DNA: TGTGCCAGTAGCGGAGGCTTGAACACTGAAGCTTTCTTT.

The table lists this clone with a few counts. The genes are TRBV4-2 and TRBJ2-3, with 16 bases identical to TRBD2. The ends lost 6 bases at V and 7 bases at J; junction bases unmatched: 13. The V gene's germline CDR1 is LGHNA and CDR2 YNFKEQ. The CDR3 totals 18 residues. The CDR3 reads CASSPQPGLAGGVHTQYF. In DNA form, the CDR3 reads TGTGCCAGCAGTCCCCAGCCGGGACTAGCGGGGGGGGTTCATACGCAGTATTTT.

This clone occurred once. The same CDR3 also results from other DNA sequences found in this sample. This rearrangement joins TRBV30 to TRBJ2-7; tentatively, D is TRBD1 (5 bases). The germline gives CDR1 GTSNPN, CDR2 SVGIG (reference sequence). V was cut by 0 bases and J by 3 bases, with 6 bases left in between. CDR3 length: 12 residues. CDR3 DNA sequence: TGTGCCTGGAGTGTAAGGGGCTACGAGCAGTACTTC. It translates to CAWSVRGYEQYF.

V usage is TRBV2 and J usage is TRBJ2-1; TRBD2 agrees at 8 bases. CDR1 is SNHLY, CDR2 FYNNEI, per germline. CDR3 size: 15 residues. V shed 3 bases, J shed 4 bases, and the junction held 5 bases outside the gene matches. The CDR3 spells CASSDQRGNYNEQFF. The CDR3 nucleotides are TGTGCCAGCAGTGACCAGCGGGGGAATTACAATGAGCAGTTCTTC.